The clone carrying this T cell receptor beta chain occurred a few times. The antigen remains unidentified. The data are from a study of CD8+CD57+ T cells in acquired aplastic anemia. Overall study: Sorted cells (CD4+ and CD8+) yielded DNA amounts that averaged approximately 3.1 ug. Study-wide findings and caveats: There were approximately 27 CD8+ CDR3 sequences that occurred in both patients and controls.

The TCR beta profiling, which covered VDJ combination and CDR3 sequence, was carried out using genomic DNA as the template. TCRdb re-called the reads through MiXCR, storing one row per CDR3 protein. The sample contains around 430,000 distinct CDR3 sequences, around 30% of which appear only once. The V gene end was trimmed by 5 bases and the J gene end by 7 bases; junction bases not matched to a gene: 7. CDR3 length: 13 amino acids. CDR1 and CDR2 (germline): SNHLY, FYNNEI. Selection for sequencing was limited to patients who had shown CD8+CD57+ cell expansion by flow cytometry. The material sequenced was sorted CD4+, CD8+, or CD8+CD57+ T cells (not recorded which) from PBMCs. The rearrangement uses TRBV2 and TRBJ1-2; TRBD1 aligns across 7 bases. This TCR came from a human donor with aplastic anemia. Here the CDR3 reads CASSPDRVSGYTF. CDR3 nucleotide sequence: TGTGCCAGCAGTCCCGACAGGGTATCTGGCTACACCTTC.